These 14 T cell receptor beta chains were all obtained from the same sample, sequenced in a study of blood T cell repertoires in COVID-19 (dated by TCRdb to the early 2020s). The method was the immunoSEQ multiplex PCR assay. TCRdb limited this immuneACCESS table to in-frame rearrangements with V and J called. A share of clones is missing; checked studies link under half to unresolved V genes, and the rest is unexplained. In all, the sample holds tens of thousands of clones, and about nine tenths of those were seen once. The ten most abundant clones make up under 35% of the sample. Sequencing used peripheral blood. These receptor sequences come from a woman older than 75 with acute or convalescent COVID-19.

J is TRBJ1-2 and V is TRBV30; 8 bases agree with TRBD1. CDR3 length: 13 amino acids. The germline V gene encodes CDR1 GTSNPN and CDR2 SVGIG (reference sequence). J gave up 4 bases and V 5 bases, and 6 bases lay outside the gene matches. CDR3 residues: CAWHTGGAYGYTF. The CDR3 DNA sequence: TGTGCCTGGCATACAGGGGGGGCCTATGGCTACACCTTC.

The chain recombines TRBV7-9 with TRBJ2-1; 7 positions match TRBD1. This CDR3 has 19 residues. Germline CDR1 SEHNR, CDR2 FQNEAQ (reference sequence). V lost 3 bases, J lost 5 bases, and 19 bases stayed unmatched. CDR3 residues: CASSLVLGQSQIINNEQFF. CDR3 bases: TGTGCCAGCAGCTTGGTTTTGGGACAGAGTCAAATTATTAACAATGAGCAGTTCTTC. The complete variable domain, with remaining parts taken from reference TRBV7-9 and TRBJ2-1, reads DTGVSQNPRHKITKRGQNVTFRCDPISEHNRLYWYRQTLGQGPEFLTYFQNEAQLEKSRLLSDRFSAERPKGSFSTLEIQRTEQGDSAMYLCASSLVLGQSQIINNEQFFGPGTRLTVL.

The chain has TRBV24-1 and TRBJ2-5; TRBD2 matches 11 bases. J gave up 1 base and V 3 bases, and 6 bases lay outside the gene matches. CDR1 and CDR2 (germline): KGHDR, SFDVKD. The CDR3 loop spans 17 amino acids. CDR3 residues: CATSDPLAGGPQETQYF. In DNA form, the CDR3 reads TGTGCCACCAGTGATCCCCTAGCGGGGGGCCCCCAAGAGACCCAGTACTTC.

CDR3 region: CAISTTGNYGYTF. The CDR3 nucleotides are TGTGCCATCAGTACTACAGGGAACTATGGCTACACCTTC. V gene TRBV10-3 combines with J gene TRBJ1-2; TRBD1 is a possible D gene (6 bases). The germline gives CDR1 ENHRY, CDR2 SYGVKD. The CDR3 has 13 amino acids. With 5 bases removed from V and 2 bases from J, the gap between germline ends came to 9 bases.

The rearrangement uses TRBV6-5 and TRBJ1-5; no clear D gene. The CDR3 runs 13 residues. Germline CDR1 is MNHEY and CDR2 is SVGAGI. V lost 6 bases and J lost 6, with 12 bases in between. The CDR3 bases are TGTGCCAGCAGCGATCTAGCACCTCAGCCCCAGCATTTT. Amino acid sequence: CASSDLAPQPQHF.

The chain joins TRBV5-1 to TRBJ2-5, with D perhaps matching TRBD2 (6 bases). The CDR3 is 12 amino acids. The V end was cut by 5 bases, the J end by 3 bases, with 8 bases between. Per germline, CDR1 SGHRS and CDR2 YFSETQ. In DNA form, the CDR3 reads TGCGCCAGCAGGGGAGGAAAAGAGACCCAGTACTTC. Its protein is CASRGGKETQYF.

This chain uses TRBV15 with TRBJ1-2; TRBD1 aligns across 11 bases. After removal of 5 bases from V and 0 bases from J, the junction contained 5 bases not matched to a gene. The V gene's germline CDR1 is LNHNV and CDR2 YYDKDF (reference sequence). The length of the CDR3 is 16 residues. This CDR3 is CATSGDRGVTNYGYTF. In nucleotides, the CDR3 is TGTGCCACCAGCGGGGACAGGGGGGTAACTAACTATGGCTACACCTTC.

As DNA, the CDR3 is TGTGCCAGCAGCCAAGGAGCCAGGGGTACGATCTATGGCTACACCTTC. Translated: CASSQGARGTIYGYTF. This chain joins TRBV3-1 (or the pseudogene TRBV3-2) and TRBJ1-2, with a tentative D call TRBD1 (6 bases). V lost 1 base and J 4 bases, leaving 16 bases between the germline ends. The CDR3 is 16 amino acids. Germline values: CDR1 LGHDT, CDR2 YNNKEL (reference sequence).

V usage is TRBV6-7 and J usage is TRBJ2-2; 9 bases agree with TRBD1. TRBV6-7 is annotated as an ORF whose role is uncertain. The CDR3 is 15 residues long. V gave up 8 bases and J gave up 6 bases; unmatched junction bases: 10. Here the CDR3 reads CASPPPGQGAGELFF. The CDR3 bases are TGTGCCAGCCCACCTCCGGGACAGGGCGCCGGGGAGCTGTTTTTT.

The chain is built from TRBV12-3 or TRBV12-4 and TRBJ1-2, with D perhaps matching TRBD1 (5 bases). CDR3 size: 13 residues. The ends were cut back, 1 base at V and 7 bases at J, with 10 bases in the middle. The CDR3 DNA reads TGTGCCAGCAGTTTAGAAGGTCAGGGTGGCTACACCTTC. It translates to CASSLEGQGGYTF.

The chain uses TRBV2 and TRBJ1-2; 11 bases agree with TRBD1. CDR1 and CDR2 from the germline V gene are SNHLY and FYNNEI. V was clipped by 5 bases and J by 5 bases; unmatched bases: 7. This CDR3 is built from 15 residues. CDR3 residues: CASSMGQGDRYGYTF. CDR3 DNA sequence: TGTGCCAGCAGTATGGGACAGGGGGACAGATATGGCTACACCTTC.

The chain employs TRBV10-3 and TRBJ1-2; D possibly corresponds to TRBD1 (6 bases). With 3 bases removed from V and 4 bases from J, the gap between germline ends came to 18 bases. The CDR3 loop spans 16 amino acids. CDR1 and CDR2 (germline): ENHRY, SYGVKD. CDR3 bases: TGTGCCATCAGTGACCCGACGGGGGGGCGCCTCTATGGCTACACCTTC. Amino acid sequence: CAISDPTGGRLYGYTF.

V is TRBV28 and J is TRBJ1-2, with D hard to call. Germline-derived CDR1 and CDR2 are MDHEN and SYDVKM. V lost 6 bases, J lost 4 bases, and 9 bases lay in between. This CDR3 region has 12 residues. The CDR3 DNA sequence: TGTGCCAGCAGCCCGAGGGCCTATGGCTACACCTTC. It specifies CASSPRAYGYTF.

The chain is built from TRBV11-3 and TRBJ1-1; unclear D gene. This CDR3 spans 13 amino acids. The germline gives CDR1 SGHNT, CDR2 YENEEA. V was clipped by 5 bases and J by 1 base, with 8 bases between them. The CDR3 reads CASSPSGNTEAFF. The CDR3 DNA reads TGTGCCAGCAGCCCATCGGGGAACACTGAAGCTTTCTTT.